The rows below give T cell receptor beta chains drawn from one sample of a study of cytomegalovirus exposure and HLA in healthy donors. Libraries were prepared by immunoSEQ multiplex PCR; TCRdb keeps only in-frame clonotypes and omits some of them. There are 99,000 or so clones in the sample; roughly 76% occur only once, and about 6.9% lies in the top ten. The sample was PBMCs. The receptors derive from a man aged 30 to 39 in good health and CMV-seropositive. CDR3s include the opening cysteine and the closing phenylalanine or tryptophan. D genes are given only for firm matches. The size of a clone is reported for some rows only, either as once, few or many, or as a class for expanded clones.

clone_size j_call v_call d_call cdr3_nt cdr3_aa
once TRBJ2-3 TRBV5-1 TRBD1 TGCGCCAGCAGCTCGGGACAGGATAGCACAGATACGCAGTATTTT CASSSGQDSTDTQYF
NA TRBJ2-3 TRBV19 TRBD2 TGTGCCAGTAGTGAACAAGCGGGGCATACGCAGTATTTT CASSEQAGHTQYF
NA TRBJ2-1 TRBV4-1 TRBD2 TGCGCCAGCAGCCAAGGCGGGGGGGAGGCTGAGCAGTTCTTC CASSQGGGEAEQFF
NA TRBJ2-5 TRBV4-2 NA TGTGCCAGCAGCCCCAGACAGGTGCCCTCCAAGCAAGAGACCCAGTACTTC CASSPRQVPSKQETQYF
NA TRBJ2-7 TRBV5-4 TRBD1 TGTGCCAGCAGCGCCGGACAGGGGTACGAGCAGTACTTC CASSAGQGYEQYF
NA TRBJ2-2 TRBV5-1 TRBD1 TGCGCCAGCAGGACGGGGACAGGGGGAAGTACCGGGGAGCTGTTTTTT CASRTGTGGSTGELFF
NA TRBJ2-1 TRBV9 NA TGTGCCAGCAGCCTCGCGGGGGCCGATGAGCAGTTCTTC CASSLAGADEQFF
NA TRBJ2-2 TRBV18 TRBD1 TGTGCCAGCTCACCCCCGGCCAGGGGGTATACCGGGGAGCTGTTTTTT CASSPPARGYTGELFF
NA TRBJ2-7 TRBV18 NA TGTGCCAGCTCACCCTCAGGGCTGCAGTACTTC CASSPSGLQYF
NA TRBJ1-1 TRBV19 NA TGTGCCAGTAGTCCCTACGGGACACCGAACACTGAAGCTTTCTTT CASSPYGTPNTEAFF
NA TRBJ2-3 TRBV7-2 TRBD2 TGTGCCAGCAGCCCCGGGACTAGCGCAGATACGCAGTATTTT CASSPGTSADTQYF
NA TRBJ2-5 TRBV5-1 TRBD2 TGCGCCAGCAGCTTAATACTAGCGGGGAGCCAAGAGACCCAGTACTTC CASSLILAGSQETQYF
NA TRBJ2-5 TRBV5-4 NA TGTGCCAGCAGCTCTGATACAGGGAATGGAGAGACCCAGTACTTC CASSSDTGNGETQYF
NA TRBJ2-2 TRBV5-1 TRBD1 TGCGCCAGCAGCTTGCTGACAGGGGGCACCGGGGAGCTGTTTTTT CASSLLTGGTGELFF
NA TRBJ1-5 TRBV2 TRBD1 TGTGCCAGCAGCCTGGACAGGCCAGGAGGGCAGCCCCAGCATTTT CASSLDRPGGQPQHF
NA TRBJ2-4 TRBV27 NA TGTGCCAGCAGTTCCGCGGGCGTATACATTCAGTACTTC CASSSAGVYIQYF
NA TRBJ1-6 TRBV28 NA TGTGCCAGCAGTTTGGCGGATTCACCCCTCCACTTT CASSLADSPLHF
NA TRBJ2-3 TRBV11-2 NA TGTGCCAGCAGCCTTATAGGGGCGGCAGATACGCAGTATTTT CASSLIGAADTQYF
NA TRBJ2-7 TRBV9 TRBD1 TGTGCCAGCAGCGTAGGGGGACAGGGAGGCTCCGAGCAGTACTTC CASSVGGQGGSEQYF
NA TRBJ1-2 TRBV5-1 NA TGCGCCAGCAGCTCGAAAGGGGCCAGCGATGGGGGCTACACCTTC CASSSKGASDGGYTF
NA TRBJ2-1 TRBV7-9 NA TGTGCCAGCAGCCTCAATCGACGGGTCAACTCCTACAATGAGCAGTTCTTC CASSLNRRVNSYNEQFF
NA TRBJ2-7 TRBV5-4 NA TGTGCCAGCAGCTTGCCAAACTACGAGCAGTACTTC CASSLPNYEQYF
NA TRBJ2-7 TRBV7-6 TRBD1 TGTGCCAGCAGCTCCGGGACAGGGAACGAGCAGTACTTC CASSSGTGNEQYF
NA TRBJ1-4 TRBV10-3 TRBD1 TGTGCCATCAGTGACGGGACAGAGTATGAAAAACTGTTTTTT CAISDGTEYEKLFF
NA TRBJ1-2 TRBV5-1 NA TGCGCCAGCAGCTTGCCGGGGACTAGGGATGGCTACACCTTC CASSLPGTRDGYTF
few TRBJ1-4 TRBV30 NA TGTGCCTGGGCAGGTTCAACTAATGAAAAACTGTTTTTT CAWAGSTNEKLFF
NA TRBJ1-1 TRBV5-6 NA TGTGCCAGCAGCTTGGGGCAGTGGAACACTGAAGCTTTCTTT CASSLGQWNTEAFF
NA TRBJ1-1 TRBV6-1 NA TGTGCCAGCAGTGAGGCAGGGGCTTGGTACACTGAAGCTTTCTTT CASSEAGAWYTEAFF
NA TRBJ1-1 TRBV5-4 NA TGTGCCAGCAGCTTGTTGGGCAGGGAAGACACTGAAGCTTTCTTT CASSLLGREDTEAFF
NA TRBJ2-1 TRBV5-1 NA TGCGCCAGCAGCTTGGAGGAGGGGGGGCCCCCCGTCGGGCAGTTCTTC CASSLEEGGPPVGQFF
once TRBJ2-7 TRBV27 TRBD1 TGTGCCAGCAGTTTATTGCCCCGGACAGGGGAATACGAGCAGTACTTC CASSLLPRTGEYEQYF
NA TRBJ2-4 TRBV5-6 TRBD1 TGTGCCAGCAGCTTGGGGACAGGGAACATTCAGTACTTC CASSLGTGNIQYF
few TRBJ1-1 TRBV16 NA TGTGCCACCCGACAGGCCATGAACACTGAAGCTTTCTTT CATRQAMNTEAFF
NA TRBJ2-1 TRBV19 TRBD1 TGTGCCAGTAGTTCCGAGGACAGGGGCCTTGAGCAGTTCTTC CASSSEDRGLEQFF
NA TRBJ1-2 TRBV9 NA TGTGCCAGCAGTTGGGCGGGGGGCTACACCTTC CASSWAGGYTF
NA TRBJ2-1 TRBV7-9 TRBD1 TGTGCCAGTCAGGGGGCCGGTAATGAGCAGTTCTTC CASQGAGNEQFF
NA TRBJ1-5 TRBV2 NA TGTGCCAGCAGTGGCGGGTCAGGGGCCGTCAGGCCCCAGCATTTT CASSGGSGAVRPQHF
NA TRBJ2-1 TRBV16 NA TGTGCCAGCAGCCAATGGGCTAACCAGGTTTGGGATGAGCAGTTCTTC CASSQWANQVWDEQFF
NA TRBJ1-6 TRBV28 TRBD1 TGTGCCAGCAGTAGAGGACAGGGGTTCGGTTCCTATAATTCACCCCTCCACTTT CASSRGQGFGSYNSPLHF
NA TRBJ1-1 TRBV1 NA TGCACCAGCAGCCCCTGTCCTGAAGCTTTCTTT CTSSPCPEAFF
NA TRBJ2-7 TRBV27 NA TGTGCCAGCAGTTTAGTCAGAACCCACGAGCAGTACTTC CASSLVRTHEQYF
NA TRBJ2-2 TRBV19 TRBD1 TGTGCCAGTAGTCTCCAGACAGGGGTGAACACCGGGGAGCTGTTTTTT CASSLQTGVNTGELFF
NA TRBJ1-3 TRBV7-6 NA TGTGCCAGCAGCCTGACAGGCTCCCGAAACACCATATATTTT CASSLTGSRNTIYF
NA TRBJ2-3 TRBV29-1 TRBD2 TGCAGCGTCGGGGGACTAGCAGGTACTAGCACAGATACGCAGTATTTT CSVGGLAGTSTDTQYF
NA TRBJ1-1 TRBV9 NA TGTGCCAGCAGCGTAGATGGGCCCTCGACTGAAGCTTTCTTT CASSVDGPSTEAFF
NA TRBJ1-6 TRBV30 TRBD1 TGTGCCTGGAACAGGGGCGGTTCACCCCTCCACTTT CAWNRGGSPLHF